Each of the 26 T cell receptor beta chains below was sequenced from the same sample in a study of cytomegalovirus exposure and HLA in healthy donors. The PCR used 60 Vbeta and 13 Jbeta primers. Profiled with immunoSEQ multiplex PCR; TCRdb holds only in-frame clones, not every one. The table lists around 130,000 clones, 8.5% to 9% of them singletons. The sequenced sample was PBMCs. The receptors come from a woman aged 40 to 50 in good health and CMV-seropositive.

The chain carries TRBV19 and TRBJ1-1, with D possibly matching TRBD1 (6 bases). Trimming stripped 3 bases from V and 1 base from J, with 12 bases between. The CDR3 loop spans 15 amino acids. The V gene's germline CDR1 is LNHDA and CDR2 SQIVND (reference sequence). The CDR3 nucleotides read TGTGCCAGTAGTATCCCTGCAGGGGAGAACACTGAAGCTTTCTTT. Its translation is CASSIPAGENTEAFF.

In its sample, this clone was seen a few times. This rearrangement joins TRBV29-1 to TRBJ1-1, with 7 bases aligning to TRBD1. The CDR3 length is 11 residues. Germline CDR1 SQVTM, CDR2 ANQGSEA. Trimming removed 7 bases from V and 5 bases from J; junction bases left unmatched: 4. The CDR3 coding sequence is TGCAGCGGCAGGGGGAATACTGAAGCTTTCTTT. Protein sequence: CSGRGNTEAFF.

The table lists this clone with a few counts. This sequence joins TRBV10-3 and TRBJ1-1; the D is unclear. Germline V lookup: CDR1 ENHRY, CDR2 SYGVKD. Trimming pared 3 bases from V and 1 base from J, leaving 21 bases between. The CDR3 is 18 amino acids. CDR3 nucleotide sequence: TGTGCCATCAGTGACCTGACATTGACAAGGGAGGGGAACACTGAAGCTTTCTTT. Protein sequence: CAISDLTLTREGNTEAFF.

This clone was seen a handful of times. The chain uses TRBV30 and TRBJ1-4; a possible D gene is TRBD1 (5 bases). With 1 base removed from V and 8 bases from J, the gap between germline ends came to 14 bases. The CDR3 has 14 amino acids. The germline V gene has CDR1 GTSNPN and CDR2 SVGIG (reference sequence). The CDR3 region has the DNA TGTGCCTGGAGTGAGAGGGGAGGCGGCGAAAAACTGTTTTTT. Protein sequence: CAWSERGGGEKLFF.

V is TRBV19 and J is TRBJ1-2; D is possibly TRBD1 (5 bases). The CDR3 covers 15 residues. Per the germline V gene, CDR1 is LNHDA and CDR2 is SQIVND (reference sequence). Trimming took off 3 bases at V and 0 bases at J, with 11 bases between the two ends. CDR3 amino acids: CASSIYGGSNYGYTF. DNA for the CDR3: TGTGCCAGTAGTATTTATGGGGGGTCTAACTATGGCTACACCTTC.

This sequence joins TRBV25-1 and TRBJ2-5, with 8 nucleotides matching TRBD2. Trimming took 0 bases from V and 5 from J; bases not matched to a gene: 5. CDR3 size: 15 residues. Per the germline V gene, CDR1 is MGHDK and CDR2 is SYGVNS. The CDR3: CASSEYGGARETQYF. The CDR3 DNA reads TGTGCCAGCAGTGAATACGGGGGGGCTAGGGAGACCCAGTACTTC.

This clone turned up a few times. The rearrangement joins TRBV5-6 to TRBJ2-7; D possibly corresponds to TRBD1 (8 bases). The CDR3 covers 14 residues. Trimming took 5 bases from V and 7 from J, leaving 19 bases between them. The germline gives CDR1 SGHDT, CDR2 YYEEEE. CDR3 region: CASSYPYRGGEQYF. The CDR3, as DNA: TGTGCCAGCAGTTATCCTTACAGGGGGGGGGAGCAGTACTTC.

Only a few counts were recorded for this clone. The chain recombines TRBV12-5 with TRBJ1-2; no clear D gene. CDR1 is LGHNT, CDR2 FRNRAP, per germline. The CDR3 is 12 amino acids. V was pared by 1 base and J by 7 bases, with 7 bases between. The CDR3 DNA follows: TGTGCTAGTGGTTTGGATCACATTGGCTACACCTTC. This encodes CASGLDHIGYTF.

The chain joins TRBV5-1 to TRBJ1-1; D unresolved. V lost 2 bases and J lost 3, with 14 bases in between. CDR3 length equals 15 residues. CDR1 is SGHRS and CDR2 is YFSETQ in the germline V gene. The chain's CDR3 is CASSFTGFRDTEAFF. For the CDR3, the DNA is TGCGCCAGCAGCTTTACCGGGTTTCGGGACACTGAAGCTTTCTTT.

The chain is built from TRBV2 and TRBJ2-3; D call uncertain. CDR3 length: 12 amino acids. Germline V lookup: CDR1 SNHLY, CDR2 FYNNEI. V was shortened by 2 bases and J by 3 bases, with 3 bases between the two germline ends. Here the CDR3 DNA reads TGTGCCAGCAGTGAAACAACAGATACGCAGTATTTT. As protein: CASSETTDTQYF. Variable domain in full (rest from reference TRBV2 and TRBJ2-3): EPEVTQTPSHQVTQMGQEVILRCVPISNHLYFYWYRQILGQKVEFLVSFYNNEISEKSEIFDDQFSVERPDGSNFTLKIRSTKLEDSAMYFCASSETTDTQYFGPGTRLTVL.

This clone turned up a few times. This chain links TRBV19 with TRBJ2-5, with D possibly TRBD1 on 5 matching bases. Looked up from germline, CDR1 is LNHDA and CDR2 is SQIVND (reference sequence). Trimming left V 5 bases short and J 7 bases short, with 20 bases between. The CDR3 contains 15 residues. The CDR3 is CASSSFSQGIGTQYF. CDR3 in DNA: TGTGCCAGTAGTTCTTTCTCCCAGGGAATCGGGACCCAGTACTTC.

The rearrangement uses TRBV30 and TRBJ2-5, with TRBD1 matching 11 bases. CDR1 and CDR2 from the germline V gene are GTSNPN and SVGIG (reference sequence). CDR3 size: 15 residues. J lost 11 bases, V lost 1 base, and 12 bases had no gene match. CDR3 region: CAWSGPWTGGLEQYF. In nucleotides, the CDR3 is TGTGCCTGGAGTGGTCCCTGGACAGGGGGCCTTGAGCAGTACTTC.

This clone was found a few times. V and J are TRBV18 and TRBJ1-2, with 8 bases aligning to TRBD1. Losses at the gene ends were 3 bases for V and 3 bases for J; bases not matched to a gene: 3. This CDR3 has 14 residues. The germline gives CDR1 KGHSH, CDR2 LQKENI. The DNA for the CDR3 is TGTGCCAGCTCACCGGACAGGGCCTACTATGGCTACACCTTC. It is translated as CASSPDRAYYGYTF.

The rearrangement uses TRBV13 and TRBJ2-1; no definite D call. The CDR3 runs 16 residues. Germline values: CDR1 PRHDT, CDR2 FYEKMQ (reference sequence). The germline V and J ends were trimmed by 0 bases and 3 bases, with 12 bases remaining between them. CDR3 in DNA: TGTGCCAGCAGCTTAGGGGCAGACTCTAACTACAATGAGCAGTTCTTC. It encodes CASSLGADSNYNEQFF.

The chain is built from TRBV5-5 and TRBJ1-2, with a tentative D call TRBD1 (5 bases). In germline, CDR1 is SGHKS, CDR2 YYEKEE (reference sequence). V dropped 5 bases and J dropped 2 bases, with 10 bases sitting between them. This CDR3 has 13 residues. This chain's CDR3 is CASRATANYGYTF. As DNA, the CDR3 is TGTGCCAGCAGGGCGACAGCCAACTATGGCTACACCTTC.

This clone was picked up a small number of times. The chain employs TRBV18 and TRBJ2-7; possibly TRBD2 for D (6 bases). The germline V and J ends were trimmed by 6 bases and 7 bases, with 7 bases remaining between them. Per the germline V gene, CDR1 is KGHSH and CDR2 is LQKENI. This CDR3 has 10 amino acids. The CDR3 bases are TGTGCCAGCTCTGGGGGGGAGCAGTACTTC. The encoded protein is CASSGGEQYF.

This clone turned up a few times. The rearrangement links TRBV10-3 to TRBJ1-4, with unresolved D. The CDR3 covers 14 residues. Germline V gene lookup returns CDR1 ENHRY and CDR2 SYGVKD. The V gene lost 3 bases and the J gene lost 5 bases, with 10 bases spanning the gap. The CDR3 nucleotides read TGTGCCATCAGTGACATAGACTTAAATGAAAAACTGTTTTTT. It codes for CAISDIDLNEKLFF.

This rearrangement joins TRBV13 to TRBJ2-3; possible D gene TRBD1, 5 bases. The CDR3 sequence is 14 residues long. Trimming took 3 bases from V and 3 from J, leaving 10 bases between them. Looked up from germline, CDR1 is PRHDT and CDR2 is FYEKMQ (reference sequence). CDR3 DNA: TGTGCCAGCAGCTTGGCTGCAGGGACAGATACGCAGTATTTT. Translating it yields CASSLAAGTDTQYF.

The chain links TRBV27 to TRBJ2-7; 7 bases map to TRBD1. The CDR3 is 15 amino acids. Per germline, CDR1 MNHEY and CDR2 SMNVEV (reference sequence). V shed 6 bases, J shed 0 bases, and the junction held 8 bases outside the gene matches. This chain's CDR3 is CASRRTGDPSYEQYF. CDR3 nucleotides: TGTGCCAGCAGACGTACAGGGGATCCCTCCTACGAGCAGTACTTC.

This clone was seen only a few times. The chain has TRBV6-5 and TRBJ1-6; D is undetermined. The CDR3 has 15 amino acids. Deletions cut 5 bases from V and 9 bases from J, with 17 bases between. The germline V gene encodes CDR1 MNHEY and CDR2 SVGAGI. CDR3 in DNA: TGTGCCAGCAGTGCGCGGGGTAATATACGTTCACCCCTCCACTTT. Translation gives CASSARGNIRSPLHF.

This clone was seen a handful of times. The chain has TRBV5-4 and TRBJ2-1, with TRBD2 identical over 9 bases. Germline V gene data show CDR1 as SGHNT and CDR2 as YYREEE (reference sequence). The J segment lost 3 bases and the V segment lost 0 bases, leaving 1 base of the junction unmatched. CDR3 length equals 15 residues. The CDR3 DNA follows: TGTGCCAGCAGCTTGGATAGCGGGGGCTACAATGAGCAGTTCTTC. Its translation: CASSLDSGGYNEQFF.

The chain carries TRBV29-1 and TRBJ2-7; weak D call: TRBD1 (6 bases). The V gene lost 3 bases and the J gene lost 2 bases, with 14 bases spanning the gap. The CDR3 totals 14 residues. Germline lookup yields CDR1 SQVTM and CDR2 ANQGSEA. The DNA of the CDR3 is TGCAGCGTTGAGGACAGATACGACACCTACGAGCAGTACTTC. This codes for CSVEDRYDTYEQYF.

The sample holds a few counts of this clone. The chain's CDR3 is CASSQDRGNSPLHF. CDR3 nucleotides: TGTGCCAGCAGCCAGGACAGGGGTAATTCACCCCTCCACTTT. The V call is TRBV7-9, the J call TRBJ1-6; 9 nucleotides line up with TRBD1. The V gene's germline CDR1 is SEHNR and CDR2 FQNEAQ (reference sequence). Trimming cost V 5 bases and J 6 bases; bases outside gene matches: 2. The CDR3 is 14 amino acids.

This clone showed up just a few times. The DNA of the CDR3 is TGTGCCAGCTCACTAAGGGACAGTAACACTGAAGCTTTCTTT. It encodes CASSLRDSNTEAFF. The chain uses TRBV18 and TRBJ1-1; 7 bases are shared with TRBD1. The CDR3 has 14 amino acids. Germline assignment: CDR1 KGHSH and CDR2 LQKENI. J lost 2 bases, V lost 4 bases, and 4 bases had no gene match.

This clone was detected only a few times. The sample carries other DNA sequences with the same CDR3. The rearrangement uses TRBV5-1 and TRBJ1-2; 10 bases are shared with TRBD1. CDR1 and CDR2 from the germline V gene are SGHRS and YFSETQ. V was clipped by 0 bases and J by 4 bases; unmatched bases: 0. This CDR3 contains 14 residues. The CDR3 DNA reads TGCGCCAGCAGCTTGGGGGACAGGGGCTATGGCTACACCTTC. Translating it yields CASSLGDRGYGYTF. Supplemented by reference TRBV5-1 and TRBJ1-2, the full variable domain reads KAGVTQTPRYLIKTRGQQVTLSCSPISGHRSVSWYQQTPGQGLQFLFEYFSETQRNKGNFPGRFSGRQFSNSRSEMNVSTLELGDSALYLCASSLGDRGYGYTFGSGTRLTVV.

This clone was recorded a few times. The chain is built from TRBV5-5 and TRBJ1-4, with D unclear. In germline, CDR1 is SGHKS, CDR2 YYEKEE (reference sequence). This CDR3 spans 15 amino acids. V was trimmed by 0 bases and J by 7 bases, leaving 13 bases between them. The CDR3 region is CASSLGAGEGEKLFF. The CDR3 bases are TGTGCCAGCAGCTTGGGGGCCGGGGAAGGTGAAAAACTGTTTTTT.